This T cell receptor (beta chain) was obtained from a study of cytomegalovirus exposure and HLA in healthy donors. Each donor was healthy, and each was a bone marrow donor. Both 60 Vbeta primers and 13 Jbeta primers went into the PCR. Data came from immunoSEQ multiplex PCR; TCRdb stores just in-frame clones and leaves some out. The data show about 72,000 clones, approximately 80% seen once. The V gene end was trimmed by 7 bases and the J gene end by 5 bases; junction bases not matched to a gene: 13. This CDR3 has 15 residues. In germline, CDR1 is SQVTM, CDR2 ANQGSEA. Sequenced input: PBMCs. The gene calls are TRBV29-1 and TRBJ1-2; 10 bases map to TRBD1. The receptor's source is a man aged 40-55 years in good health and CMV-seronegative. The CDR3 coding sequence is TGCAGCGCCCTTAAGTCGGGACAGGGGAGTTATGGCTACACCTTC. This encodes CSALKSGQGSYGYTF. Combining the CDR3 with reference TRBV29-1 and TRBJ1-2 gives the whole variable domain SAVISQKPSRDICQRGTSLTIQCQVDSQVTMMFWYRQQPGQSLTLIATANQGSEATYESGFVIDKFPISRPNLTFSTLTVSNMSPEDSSIYLCSALKSGQGSYGYTFGSGTRLTVV.